The T cell receptor (beta chain) described here comes from a study of cytomegalovirus exposure and HLA in healthy donors (dated by TCRdb to about 2017). Looking at the study overall: According to a later analysis, one platform produced both the 100 to 150 validation repertoires and the approximately 670 repertoires of the first cohort. To predict cytomegalovirus infection status, the study combined high-throughput TCR immunosequencing, statistical association of individual TCRs with disease status, and machine learning. Along with the approximately 620-subject first cohort, a separate validation cohort of over a hundred different subjects was used. The study aimed to test whether cataloging public T cell receptors could reveal signatures of past pathogen exposure. The study at large found these results: Across donors, most TCR sequences were observed very rarely, whereas some public TCRs were present in many individuals. A later analysis lacked HLA typing for the validation cohort, so it scored co-occurrence in that cohort across all 130 or so repertoires. The authors suggested that the approach could potentially be generalized to other disease states and immunological phenotypes. In vitro tests confirmed that a few of the cytomegalovirus-associated TCR beta chains recognize cytomegalovirus antigens. The classifier was reported to diagnose cytomegalovirus status with high specificity and sensitivity in both the original cohort and the validation cohort. The study listed 164 TCR beta chains as associated with cytomegalovirus. In a later analysis, TCRs clustered in the first cohort were found to also tend to co-occur in the roughly 120 validation repertoires, with approximately 94% of cluster scores above 0.

Including cysteine and phenylalanine, the CDR3 has 14 amino acids. CDR3 DNA is the only sequence kept; it has 42 bases, read in frame from the first base. Trimming takes 5 bases from V and 7 bases from J, and the germline ends sit 15 bases apart. The CDR1 and CDR2 encoded by the germline V gene (reference sequence) are MNHEY and SMNVEV. With regard to this clone: Its antigen has not been determined. Within one base of it there is no much larger clone, and no base qualities were kept.

The library was obtained by the immunoSEQ multiplex PCR assay. The paper's data handling went like this. To diagnose cytomegalovirus status from the catalog of TCR beta chain sequences, a statistical classification framework was built. The table comes from immuneACCESS by way of TCRdb, which keeps in-frame sequences with V and J called. Part of the clones is missing from these tables; in studies checked, under half for an unresolved V gene and the rest for unknown reasons. The DNA was the basis for D and trimming; V, J and clone size are from that table. Here the sample has around 220,000 clones; about 86% occur a single time. The ten largest clones capture about 2.7% of the sample. The donors were included in the validation cohort of over a hundred subjects, a group kept apart from the roughly 690-subject first cohort.

Recombination connected TRBV27 to TRBJ2-1, and the D gene may be TRBD2, 5 bases matching. This TCR was recovered from a woman between 18 and 29 years old in good health and CMV-seronegative. Specimen: PBMCs. The CDR3 region: CASSPPGLGNEQFF. The nucleotide sequence is given as TGTGCCAGCAGTCCACCAGGACTTGGGAATGAGCAGTTCTTC.